Below are 26 T cell receptor beta chains sequenced from a single sample in a study of CD4+ T cells in melanoma. The table came from immunoSEQ multiplex PCR; TCRdb's copy has only in-frame clones and leaves some out. The profile shows about 120,000 clones, about 90% of them singletons. The source material was peripheral blood. These receptors came from a human donor with melanoma.

The chain combines TRBV28 with TRBJ1-1; D might be TRBD1 (5 bases). Germline assignment: CDR1 MDHEN and CDR2 SYDVKM. The CDR3 spans 13 residues. V was clipped by 4 bases and J by 1 base, with 7 bases between them. Written as DNA, the CDR3 is TGTGCCAGCAGTTGGGGGGGGAACACTGAAGCTTTCTTT. Translating gives CASSWGGNTEAFF.

The chain recombines TRBV18 with TRBJ2-1; 8 nucleotides line up with TRBD1. Germline CDR1 reads KGHSH; CDR2 reads LQKENI. With 3 bases clipped from V and 10 bases from J, the junction kept 8 bases outside the gene matches. The CDR3 consists of 14 residues. The CDR3 protein is CASSPGQGEGEQFF. The CDR3 bases are TGTGCCAGCTCACCCGGACAGGGCGAGGGGGAGCAGTTCTTC. Supplemented by reference TRBV18 and TRBJ2-1, the full variable domain reads NAGVMQNPRHLVRRRGQEARLRCSPMKGHSHVYWYRQLPEEGLKFMVYLQKENIIDESGMPKERFSAEFPKEGPSILRIQQVVRGDSAAYFCASSPGQGEGEQFFGPGTRLTVL.

The gene calls are TRBV6-6 and TRBJ2-7, with TRBD1 matching over 10 bases. This CDR3 is built from 16 residues. The germline CDR1 and CDR2 sequences are MNHNY and SVGAGI (reference sequence). Unmatched junction bases numbered 8, after V lost 6 bases and J lost 0 bases. The CDR3 DNA sequence: TGTGCCAGCAGGCCTCCCGGGACAGGGGCCTCCTACGAGCAGTACTTC. It translates to CASRPPGTGASYEQYF.

V usage is TRBV6-1 and J usage is TRBJ1-5, with a weak D call TRBD1 (6 bases). V was pared by 2 bases and J by 2 bases, with 13 bases between. CDR1 and CDR2 (germline): MNHNS, SASEGT. The CDR3 covers 16 residues. Here the CDR3 DNA reads TGTGCCAGCAGTGAAAGGTCAGGGGCAGGCAATCAGCCCCAGCATTTT. Residues: CASSERSGAGNQPQHF.

The V call is TRBV28, the J call TRBJ2-5; D may match TRBD1 or TRBD2 (5 bases each). CDR1 is MDHEN, CDR2 SYDVKM, per germline. Trimming removed 3 bases at V and 5 bases at J, with 10 bases between. This CDR3 has 13 residues. This CDR3 reads CASSLRGVETQYF. DNA of the CDR3: TGTGCCAGCAGTTTGAGGGGCGTGGAGACCCAGTACTTC.

V usage is TRBV29-1 and J usage is TRBJ2-7; either TRBD1 or TRBD2 may supply D (5 bases each). This CDR3 contains 12 residues. The V gene's germline CDR1 is SQVTM and CDR2 ANQGSEA. V was trimmed by 4 bases and J by 2 bases, leaving 9 bases between them. The CDR3 protein is CSVVGDPYEQYF. Written as DNA, the CDR3 is TGCAGCGTTGTTGGGGACCCCTACGAGCAGTACTTC.

The genes are TRBV14 and TRBJ2-1; 9 bases line up with TRBD2. The CDR3 length is 15 residues. Germline CDR1 reads SGHDN; CDR2 reads FVKESK. Trimming cost V 4 bases and J 5 bases; bases outside gene matches: 6. The CDR3 loop reads CASSRGGGADNEQFF. CDR3 sequence (DNA): TGTGCCAGCAGCCGGGGCGGGGGGGCCGACAATGAGCAGTTCTTC.

J is TRBJ2-1 and V is TRBV7-2, with D perhaps TRBD1 (6 bases). Trimming shortened V by 1 base and J by 5 bases, and 18 bases separated the two germline ends. This CDR3 contains 17 residues. Germline V gene sequence: CDR1 SGHTA, CDR2 FQGNSA. In DNA, the CDR3 is TGTGCCAGCAGCTTAGAGGGACATTCGTGGACAGACAATGAGCAGTTCTTC. Translating it yields CASSLEGHSWTDNEQFF.

V and J are TRBV13 and TRBJ2-7; 9 positions match TRBD2. The CDR3 has 15 amino acids. The germline gives CDR1 PRHDT, CDR2 FYEKMQ (reference sequence). Trimming took 0 bases from V and 2 from J; bases not matched to a gene: 2. The CDR3 spells CASSLGTSGPYEQYF. The DNA of the CDR3 is TGTGCCAGCAGCTTAGGGACTAGCGGACCCTACGAGCAGTACTTC.

The chain combines TRBV14 with TRBJ1-2, with D possibly TRBD1 on 6 matching bases. Trimming took 1 base from V and 5 from J, leaving 8 bases between them. The CDR3 sequence is 13 residues long. CDR1 is SGHDN, CDR2 FVKESK, per germline. The CDR3 reads CASSQGGGYGYTF. CDR3 in DNA: TGTGCCAGCAGCCAAGGAGGGGGGTATGGCTACACCTTC.

The V and J genes are TRBV7-2 and TRBJ2-7; no clear D gene. V lost 0 bases and J lost 2, with 8 bases in between. From germline, CDR1 is SGHTA and CDR2 FQGNSA. The CDR3 runs 14 residues. The CDR3 here is CASSLANGPYEQYF. The CDR3 bases are TGTGCCAGCAGCTTAGCGAACGGTCCCTACGAGCAGTACTTC.

In this sample, this clone turned up a few times. The DNA of the CDR3 is TGTGCCAGCAGCTTAGCGCGACGGGACAGATTTCAAGAGACCCAGTACTTC. It codes for CASSLARRDRFQETQYF. The genes are TRBV7-8 and TRBJ2-5, with 7 bases identical to TRBD1. CDR3 length: 17 residues. Germline V CDR1 and CDR2: SGHVS, FQNEAQ. With V trimmed by 0 bases and J by 2 bases, 9 bases remained unmatched.

The chain combines TRBV2 with TRBJ2-2, with D perhaps TRBD2 (5 bases). This CDR3 region has 13 residues. The ends were cut back, 6 bases at V and 3 bases at J, with 8 bases in the middle. Germline V lookup: CDR1 SNHLY, CDR2 FYNNEI. In nucleotides, the CDR3 is TGTGCCAGCAGGAGGGATGACACCGGGGAGCTGTTTTTT. Protein product: CASRRDDTGELFF.

In its sample, this clone was seen once. The rearrangement uses TRBV5-1 and TRBJ2-3; weak D call: TRBD1 (6 bases). The CDR3 runs to 15 residues. The V and J ends lost 1 base and 1 base respectively, with 10 bases between them. From germline, CDR1 is SGHRS and CDR2 YFSETQ. This CDR3 reads CASSLPRQGTDTQYF. The DNA of the CDR3 is TGCGCCAGCAGCTTGCCTCGACAGGGCACAGATACGCAGTATTTT.

The chain's CDR3 is CASSLGVGYYGYTF. CDR3 DNA sequence: TGTGCCAGCAGCTTAGGGGTCGGATACTATGGCTACACCTTC. The chain couples TRBV7-2 to TRBJ1-2, with D unresolved. The V and J ends lost 1 base and 3 bases respectively, with 9 bases between them. CDR3 length: 14 amino acids. Germline lookup yields CDR1 SGHTA and CDR2 FQGNSA.

V is TRBV6-1 and J is TRBJ1-2; D is undetermined. The V end was cut by 6 bases, the J end by 0 bases, with 11 bases between. Germline V gene lookup returns CDR1 MNHNS and CDR2 SASEGT. This CDR3 has 14 residues. The CDR3 region is CASRDAFSNYGYTF. The DNA of the CDR3 is TGTGCCAGCAGAGACGCCTTTTCTAACTATGGCTACACCTTC.

The V and J genes are TRBV11-2 and TRBJ2-7; 9 bases align to TRBD2. The germline CDR1 and CDR2 sequences are SGHAT and FQNNGV. CDR3 size: 13 residues. The ends lost 6 bases at V and 6 bases at J; junction bases unmatched: 6. Here the CDR3 reads CASSLGTSSEQYF. The CDR3 DNA follows: TGTGCCAGCAGTCTTGGGACTAGCTCCGAGCAGTACTTC. The entire variable domain, with the rest obtained from reference TRBV11-2 and TRBJ2-7, is as follows: EAGVAQSPRYKIIEKRQSVAFWCNPISGHATLYWYQQILGQGPKLLIQFQNNGVVDDSQLPKDRFSAERLKGVDSTLKIQPAKLEDSAVYLCASSLGTSSEQYFGPGTRLTVT.

V usage is TRBV2 and J usage is TRBJ1-1; D call uncertain. This CDR3 has 13 amino acids. The germline CDR1 and CDR2 sequences are SNHLY and FYNNEI. The CDR3 loop is CATRTEMNTEAFF. CDR3 DNA sequence: TGTGCAACGAGGACTGAGATGAACACTGAAGCTTTCTTT.

This clone came up once. The chain links TRBV7-7 to TRBJ1-1; D remains ambiguous. The ends were cut back, 5 bases at V and 1 base at J, with 8 bases in the middle. Germline V CDR1 and CDR2: SSHAT, FNYEAQ (reference sequence). The CDR3 is 13 residues long. The CDR3, as DNA: TGTGCCAGCAGCGCCCAACCGAACACTGAAGCTTTCTTT. Translation gives CASSAQPNTEAFF.

The CDR3 protein is CASSLLGQPSYEQYF. In nucleotides, the CDR3 is TGTGCCAGCAGCTTATTGGGACAACCCTCCTACGAGCAGTACTTC. This chain uses TRBV7-6 with TRBJ2-7, with a weak D call TRBD1 (6 bases). Trimming pared 2 bases from V and 0 bases from J, leaving 11 bases between. CDR1 is SGHVS and CDR2 is FNYEAQ in the germline V gene. This CDR3 spans 15 amino acids.

V gene TRBV4-2 combines with J gene TRBJ2-3; no clear D gene. The V gene's germline CDR1 is LGHNA and CDR2 YNFKEQ. V lost 4 bases and J 6 bases, leaving 14 bases between the germline ends. The length of the CDR3 is 14 residues. The CDR3 DNA reads TGTGCCAGCAGCCTATCCTCCGTGGGGGATACGCAGTATTTT. Translated, it gives CASSLSSVGDTQYF.

The genes are TRBV5-1 and TRBJ2-1, with D perhaps assigned TRBD1 or TRBD2 (6 bases each). Germline V gives CDR1 SGHRS, CDR2 YFSETQ. CDR3 length: 17 residues. The ends were cut back, 4 bases at V and 4 bases at J, with 21 bases in the middle. This CDR3 is CASSPHGGGRRYNEQFF. CDR3 in DNA: TGCGCCAGCAGCCCCCATGGAGGGGGTAGGAGGTACAATGAGCAGTTCTTC. Based on the CDR3 plus reference TRBV5-1 and TRBJ2-1, the full variable domain is KAGVTQTPRYLIKTRGQQVTLSCSPISGHRSVSWYQQTPGQGLQFLFEYFSETQRNKGNFPGRFSGRQFSNSRSEMNVSTLELGDSALYLCASSPHGGGRRYNEQFFGPGTRLTVL.

This chain joins TRBV28 and TRBJ1-2; D remains unclear. V shed 8 bases and J shed 7 bases, with 17 bases lying between them. The CDR3 has 13 amino acids. In germline, CDR1 is MDHEN, CDR2 SYDVKM. The CDR3 here is CASANAPRRGYTF. The CDR3 DNA follows: TGTGCCAGCGCTAATGCCCCCCGCCGTGGCTACACCTTC.

The rearrangement joins TRBV4-1 to TRBJ1-6; D call uncertain. With 2 bases removed from V and 7 bases from J, the gap between germline ends came to 15 bases. The CDR3 consists of 16 residues. Germline loops: CDR1 MGHRA, CDR2 YSYEKL. Here the CDR3 reads CASSQSVGRNNSPLHF. CDR3 DNA: TGCGCCAGCAGCCAATCGGTCGGGAGGAACAATTCACCCCTCCACTTT.

The chain employs TRBV5-1 and TRBJ2-1; a possible D gene is TRBD1 (5 bases). CDR1 and CDR2 (germline): SGHRS, YFSETQ. The V end lost 0 bases, the J end lost 2 bases, and 6 bases lay between the germline ends. This CDR3 region has 14 residues. The CDR3 bases are TGCGCCAGCAGCTTGGAGACAGCCTACAATGAGCAGTTCTTC. Protein: CASSLETAYNEQFF.

This clone appeared a few times. J is TRBJ2-2 and V is TRBV7-9; D gene ambiguous. The germline V and J ends were trimmed by 5 bases and 8 bases, with 6 bases remaining between them. Germline V gene data show CDR1 as SEHNR and CDR2 as FQNEAQ (reference sequence). The CDR3 length is 11 residues. CDR3 in DNA: TGTGCCAGCAGCATGGCAGGGGAGCTGTTTTTT. Residues: CASSMAGELFF.